One sample yielded the 5 T cell receptor beta chains listed below, sequenced in a study of T cell responses to AZD1222 COVID-19 vaccine. Data came from immunoSEQ multiplex PCR; TCRdb stores just in-frame clones and leaves some out. The sample consists of under 130,000 clones, roughly 88% of them appearing once. Material: peripheral blood, obtained on day 0 of AZD1222 vaccination. Receptors originate from an adult in good health.

This clone showed up just a few times. The J gene is TRBJ1-2, the V gene TRBV3-1 (or the pseudogene TRBV3-2); 9 bases line up with TRBD1. The CDR3 sequence is 13 residues long. The junction had 2 bases not matched to a gene; V was cut back by 2 bases and J by 7 bases. Looked up from germline, CDR1 is LGHDT and CDR2 is YNNKEL (reference sequence). The CDR3 loop reads CASSQNRGLGYTF. The CDR3 DNA sequence: TGTGCCAGCAGCCAAAACAGGGGGCTTGGCTACACCTTC.

The genes are TRBV5-4 and TRBJ1-3; D is possibly TRBD1 (5 bases). The length of the CDR3 is 14 residues. V lost 4 bases and J lost 4, with 12 bases in between. Germline V gene lookup returns CDR1 SGHNT and CDR2 YYREEE (reference sequence). The CDR3 region has the DNA TGTGCCAGCAGCGACTGGGGGATGGGAAACACCATATATTTT. Amino acid sequence: CASSDWGMGNTIYF.

The V and J genes are TRBV6-5 and TRBJ1-1; no definite D call. Germline CDR1 is MNHEY and CDR2 is SVGAGI. V was shortened by 7 bases and J by 1 base, with 10 bases between the two germline ends. This CDR3 has 13 amino acids. CDR3 in amino acids: CASTPRPNTEAFF. Here the CDR3 DNA reads TGTGCCAGCACTCCAAGGCCGAACACTGAAGCTTTCTTT.

This clone showed up just once. The gene calls are TRBV3-1 (or the pseudogene TRBV3-2) and TRBJ2-7; D gene ambiguous. The CDR3 is 12 amino acids. V dropped 4 bases and J dropped 7 bases, with 11 bases sitting between them. Germline values: CDR1 LGHDT, CDR2 YNNKEL (reference sequence). CDR3 sequence (DNA): TGTGCCAGCAGCCCCGCCCCAAGGGAGCAGTACTTC. Translating gives CASSPAPREQYF.

The J gene is TRBJ1-4, the V gene TRBV29-1; the match to TRBD1 covers 7 bases. This CDR3 contains 14 residues. Germline CDR1 SQVTM, CDR2 ANQGSEA. Trimming removed 6 bases from V and 3 bases from J; junction bases left unmatched: 7. CDR3 sequence: CSVLLTGSNEKLFF. CDR3 bases: TGCAGCGTCCTCCTGACAGGGTCTAATGAAAAACTGTTTTTT. The full variable domain, in which reference TRBV29-1 and TRBJ1-4 provide the parts outside the CDR3, is SAVISQKPSRDICQRGTSLTIQCQVDSQVTMMFWYRQQPGQSLTLIATANQGSEATYESGFVIDKFPISRPNLTFSTLTVSNMSPEDSSIYLCSVLLTGSNEKLFFGSGTQLSVL.